The entry below describes one T cell receptor (beta chain). The CDR3 totals 15 residues. Trimming shortened V by 2 bases and J by 1 base, and 12 bases separated the two germline ends. Germline-derived CDR1 and CDR2 are SGHTA and FQGTGA. Some clones are missing from TCRdb's copy, which holds only in-frame ones; the method was immunoSEQ multiplex PCR. The table lists 30,000 or so clones, around nine tenths of them singletons. These data originate in a study of OX40 agonist ivuxolimab in advanced cancers. This TCR was sampled from an adult with an advanced solid tumor such as melanoma, head and neck, liver or kidney cancer. The material was CD4+ or CD8+ T cells sorted from blood, obtained in a trial of the OX40 agonist ivuxolimab. This chain links TRBV7-3 with TRBJ2-7; maybe TRBD2 (5 bases). The CDR3 DNA is TGTGCCAGCAGCTTAGAGATGGGCGGGTCCTACGAGCAGTACTTC. Amino acids: CASSLEMGGSYEQYF.